The 3 T cell receptor beta chains given below trace back to one sample, sequenced in a study of T cells after yellow fever vaccination. MiXCR was run by TCRdb on the 5' RACE reads, yielding one entry per CDR3 protein. Of 450,000 to 550,000 distinct CDR3 sequences in the sample, 21% were seen once. Sequencing was performed on PBMCs, taken roughly 20 days after the first yellow fever vaccination. The receptors come from a man aged 18-30 years who received the YFV17D yellow fever vaccine.

In its sample, this clonotype was seen a few times. The V gene is TRBV6-1, the J gene TRBJ2-5; a weak D match, TRBD1 (5 bases). This CDR3 comprises 17 residues. CDR1 MNHNS and CDR2 SASEGT come from the germline V gene. Trimming removed 0 bases at V and 0 bases at J, with 14 bases between. The CDR3 DNA sequence: TGTGCCAGCAGTGAAGCGGGGCAGGGCTCGTACCAAGAGACCCAGTACTTC. Its protein is CASSEAGQGSYQETQYF.

This clonotype has more than one count but fewer than ten. The V gene is TRBV10-3, the J gene TRBJ1-2; TRBD1 matches 7 bases. This CDR3 is 13 amino acids long. Germline CDR1 reads ENHRY; CDR2 reads SYGVKD. Trimming at V came to 8 bases and at J to 0 bases, leaving 3 bases not matched to a gene. As DNA, the CDR3 is TGTGCCATCTCCGACAGGGCTAACTATGGCTACACCTTC. Its protein is CAISDRANYGYTF.

The chain couples TRBV14 to TRBJ2-5; no reliable D call. The CDR3 is made up of 15 amino acids. Germline CDR1 is SGHDN and CDR2 is FVKESK. V shed 0 bases and J shed 5 bases, with 13 bases lying between them. CDR3 nucleotide sequence: TGTGCCAGCAGCCAAGAACAACGACGAAGGGAGACCCAGTACTTC. Translating it yields CASSQEQRRRETQYF. Full variable domain (outside the CDR3, taken from reference TRBV14 and TRBJ2-5): EAGVTQFPSHSVIEKGQTVTLRCDPISGHDNLYWYRRVMGKEIKFLLHFVKESKQDESGMPNNRFLAERTGGTYSTLKVQPAELEDSGVYFCASSQEQRRRETQYFGPGTRLLVL.